This TCR beta chain originates from a study of blood T cells in healthy people across ages. Healthy Caucasian individuals from Russia aged about 6 to 95 served as donors. The sample, 9 to 10 milliliters of peripheral blood, was drawn from each donor. Germline CDR1 and CDR2: SGHKS and YYEKEE (reference sequence). The CDR3 runs 15 residues. A second PCR of roughly 7 to 11 cycles used a sample-barcoded 5' primer and a J-beta primer mix. TCRdb called the 5' RACE reads again in MiXCR, with one record for every CDR3 protein. Counted here are 750,000 to 850,000 distinct CDR3 sequences, just under 25% occurring once; the ten biggest clones make up 3% to 4.5%. This clonotype has more than one count but fewer than ten. Its antigen is as yet unknown. Study-wide results and caveats: Roughly linear declines in TCR beta diversity per million T cells occurred with age.

Another study also made use of these data, one on T cells of mothers and their children. That report adds: Overlap measured in related mother-child pairs was slightly, non-significantly higher than in unrelated pairs.

Source material: blood. This clonotype originated in a boy aged 10-17 years in good health. This chain uses TRBV5-5 with TRBJ2-5; tentative D call: TRBD1 (5 bases). Judging by the DNA end, TRBJ2-7 fits better; the J call may be wrong. The CDR3: CASSSATGSSYEQYF. For the CDR3, the DNA is TGTGCCAGCAGCTCCGCTACAGGAAGCTCCTACGAGCAGTACTTC.